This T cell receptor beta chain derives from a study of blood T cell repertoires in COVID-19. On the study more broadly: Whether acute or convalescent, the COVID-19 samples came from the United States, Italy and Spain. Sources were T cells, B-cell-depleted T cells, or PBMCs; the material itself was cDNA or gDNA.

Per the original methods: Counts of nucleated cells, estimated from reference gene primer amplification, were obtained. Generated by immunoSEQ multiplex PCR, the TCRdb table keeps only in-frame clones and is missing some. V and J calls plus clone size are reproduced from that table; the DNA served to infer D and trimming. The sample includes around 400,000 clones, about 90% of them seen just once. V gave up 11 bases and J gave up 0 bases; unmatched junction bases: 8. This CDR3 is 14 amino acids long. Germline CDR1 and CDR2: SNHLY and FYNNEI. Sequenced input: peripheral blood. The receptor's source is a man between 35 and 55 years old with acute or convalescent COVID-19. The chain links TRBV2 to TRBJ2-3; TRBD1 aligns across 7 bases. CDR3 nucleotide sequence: TGTGCCGGGAGACAGGGCCCTAGCACAGATACGCAGTATTTT. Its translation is CAGRQGPSTDTQYF.